The 8 T cell receptor beta chains reported below all come from one sample, sequenced in a study of T-cell memory formation after mild COVID-19. Each CDR3 protein is one row after TCRdb ran MiXCR on the 5' RACE reads. This sample has about 250,000 distinct CDR3 sequences, with 15% to 17% found just once. Specimen: PBMCs or a T cell subset sorted from them (not recorded which). Receptor source: an adult woman who had mild COVID-19 (a few samples of this study predate the infection). Cell type and time point are not known.

This clonotype was observed at least ten times. This chain joins TRBV5-5 and TRBJ2-3; perhaps TRBD2 as D (5 bases). Per germline, CDR1 SGHKS and CDR2 YYEKEE (reference sequence). The CDR3 covers 16 residues. Trimming stripped 2 bases from V and 2 bases from J, with 15 bases between. CDR3 loop: CASSFEGFVITDTQYF. In DNA, the CDR3 is TGTGCCAGCAGCTTTGAGGGATTCGTGATCACAGATACGCAGTATTTT.

The rearrangement joins TRBV7-3 to TRBJ2-7, with unresolved D. The CDR3 spans 15 residues. The germline gives CDR1 SGHTA, CDR2 FQGTGA. The V gene lost 2 bases and the J gene lost 2 bases, with 13 bases spanning the gap. CDR3 sequence (DNA): TGTGCCAGCAGCTTATCCCCGGCGTTAACCTACGAGCAGTACTTC. It specifies CASSLSPALTYEQYF.

The chain uses TRBV3-1 and TRBJ2-5; TRBD1 aligns across 9 bases. The CDR3 is 16 amino acids. V shed 3 bases, J shed 5 bases, and the junction held 10 bases outside the gene matches. CDR1 is LGHDT, CDR2 YNNKEL, per germline (reference sequence). CDR3 protein: CASSQIPRQGGETQYF. The CDR3 bases are TGTGCCAGCAGCCAGATTCCGAGACAGGGGGGGGAGACCCAGTACTTC.

This rearrangement joins TRBV2 to TRBJ1-3; D may be TRBD1 (5 bases). CDR1 is SNHLY, CDR2 FYNNEI, per germline. This CDR3 contains 14 residues. The germline V and J ends were trimmed by 9 bases and 0 bases, with 12 bases remaining between them. CDR3 coding DNA: TGTGCCAGTGGGACGTCCAGCTCTGGAAACACCATATATTTT. Its protein product is CASGTSSSGNTIYF.

The chain carries TRBV4-3 and TRBJ2-7; a weak D match, TRBD2 (5 bases). V was trimmed by 0 bases and J by 3 bases, leaving 6 bases between them. The CDR3 totals 13 residues. CDR1 LGHNA and CDR2 YSLEER come from the germline V gene. The CDR3 DNA sequence: TGCGCCAGCAGCCAAGATCGGGACTACGAGCAGTACTTC. It specifies CASSQDRDYEQYF.

The chain is built from TRBV12-3 or TRBV12-4 and TRBJ1-5; weak D call: TRBD1 (6 bases). V was shortened by 1 base and J by 6 bases, with 13 bases between the two germline ends. The CDR3 runs to 15 residues. The CDR3 reads CASSLGTGSGQPQHF. CDR3 DNA sequence: TGTGCCAGCAGTTTAGGTACAGGGTCGGGTCAGCCCCAGCATTTT.

The chain joins TRBV21-1 to TRBJ2-1; TRBD2 is taken as the D call from the table, unchecked against the DNA. TRBV21-1 is a recognized pseudogene. The CDR3 sequence is 16 residues long. CDR3 bases: TGTGCCAGCACCCGGACTGAGGATAAGGGGTACAATGAGCAGTTCTTC. Translating gives CASTRTEDKGYNEQFF.

This clonotype was detected many times. V and J are TRBV9 and TRBJ2-7; 14 positions agree with TRBD2. Germline assignment: CDR1 SGDLS and CDR2 YYNGEE. V shed 4 bases and J 1 base; nucleotides not matched to a gene: 10. There are 18 residues in the CDR3. For the CDR3, the DNA is TGTGCCAGCAGCCCAGGGACTAGCGGGAGCCCCACATCCTACGAGCAGTACTTC. It is translated as CASSPGTSGSPTSYEQYF. Variable domain in full (rest from reference TRBV9 and TRBJ2-7): DSGVTQTPKHLITATGQRVTLRCSPRSGDLSVYWYQQSLDQGLQFLIQYYNGEERAKGNILERFSAQQFPDLHSELNLSSLELGDSALYFCASSPGTSGSPTSYEQYFGPGTRLTVT.